A single sample gave rise to the 22 T cell receptor beta chains below, sequenced in a study of blood T cells in healthy people across ages. The second PCR ran about 6 to 11 cycles with a sample-barcoded 5' primer and J-beta primers. TCRdb itself ran the 5' RACE reads through MiXCR, one entry per CDR3 protein. The table shows hundreds of thousands of distinct CDR3 sequences, with about 53% occurring only once. The sample taken for sequencing was blood. Receptors were obtained from a man older than 75 in good health.

The chain is built from TRBV2 and TRBJ2-2; 7 nucleotides line up with TRBD1. V was clipped by 5 bases and J by 2 bases; unmatched bases: 5. The germline CDR1 and CDR2 sequences are SNHLY and FYNNEI. This CDR3 contains 15 residues. The DNA for the CDR3 is TGTGCCAGCAGTCCGGACAGGAGAAACACCGGGGAGCTGTTTTTT. Protein sequence: CASSPDRRNTGELFF. The entire variable domain, with the rest obtained from reference TRBV2 and TRBJ2-2, is as follows: EPEVTQTPSHQVTQMGQEVILRCVPISNHLYFYWYRQILGQKVEFLVSFYNNEISEKSEIFDDQFSVERPDGSNFTLKIRSTKLEDSAMYFCASSPDRRNTGELFFGEGSRLTVL.

This sequence joins TRBV6-2 or TRBV6-3 and TRBJ2-7; 7 bases agree with TRBD1. This CDR3 has 16 amino acids. V lost 5 bases and J lost 0; bases outside the gene matches: 10. Germline CDR1 MNHEY, CDR2 SVGEGT. DNA for the CDR3: TGTGCCAGCAGTACGGGACAGACAGGGAGCTCCTACGAGCAGTACTTC. The encoded protein is CASSTGQTGSSYEQYF.

The chain carries TRBV9 and TRBJ1-2, with a tentative D call TRBD1 (5 bases). CDR1 and CDR2 from the germline V gene are SGDLS and YYNGEE. The V end lost 4 bases, the J end lost 7 bases, and 23 bases lay between the germline ends. CDR3 length equals 16 residues. CDR3 DNA sequence: TGTGCCAGCAGCCCCGCGGGCCGGGGGGATTCGGCTGGCTACACCTTC. Amino acid sequence: CASSPAGRGDSAGYTF.

The chain couples TRBV5-1 to TRBJ2-5, with 9 bases aligning to TRBD1. The DNA end lines up better with TRBJ2-7; the J call may be wrong. Germline V gene data show CDR1 as SGHRS and CDR2 as YFSETQ. CDR3 length equals 14 residues. The CDR3 here is CASSWRQGAYEQYF. The CDR3 DNA is TGCGCCAGCAGCTGGCGACAGGGGGCCTACGAGCAGTACTTC.

This clonotype appeared a few times. The CDR3 sequence is CSVVGASGYNEQFF. CDR3 bases: TGCAGCGTTGTGGGAGCGAGCGGCTACAATGAGCAGTTCTTC. This sequence joins TRBV29-1 and TRBJ2-1; D is possibly TRBD2 (5 bases). The CDR3 consists of 14 residues. V was trimmed by 4 bases and J by 3 bases, leaving 13 bases between them. Germline V gives CDR1 SQVTM, CDR2 ANQGSEA.

The sample holds one count of this clonotype. This chain links TRBV9 with TRBJ2-2, with D maybe TRBD2 (6 bases). Trimming removed 7 bases from V and 5 bases from J, with 12 bases in between. The CDR3 loop spans 13 amino acids. Per the germline V gene, CDR1 is SGDLS and CDR2 is YYNGEE. The CDR3 DNA sequence: TGTGCCAGCGGTAGCGGTTTTACCGGGGAGCTGTTTTTT. It translates to CASGSGFTGELFF.

The chain carries TRBV7-2 and TRBJ2-3; tentative D call: TRBD2 (5 bases). Germline V gene sequence: CDR1 SGHTA, CDR2 FQGNSA. The CDR3 has 16 residues. V lost 1 base and J 3 bases, leaving 14 bases between the germline ends. The CDR3 loop reads CASSLGPVATTDTQYF. In nucleotides, the CDR3 is TGTGCCAGCAGCTTAGGCCCGGTAGCGACGACAGATACGCAGTATTTT.

The chain couples TRBV7-3 to TRBJ2-7, with D hard to call. V was cut by 3 bases and J by 3 bases, with 15 bases left in between. Germline loops: CDR1 SGHTA, CDR2 FQGTGA. The CDR3 length is 15 residues. Here the CDR3 DNA reads TGTGCCAGCAGCTTGCAGCACGGGTCCCTCTACGAGCAGTACTTC. It encodes CASSLQHGSLYEQYF. Based on the CDR3 plus reference TRBV7-3 and TRBJ2-7, the full variable domain is GAGVSQTPSNKVTEKGKYVELRCDPISGHTALYWYRQSLGQGPEFLIYFQGTGAADDSGLPNDRFFAVRPEGSVSTLKIQRTERGDSAVYLCASSLQHGSLYEQYFGPGTRLTVT.

This clonotype was counted a single time. The CDR3 reads CASSSTGLNYGYTF. CDR3 sequence (DNA): TGTGCCAGCAGCAGTACAGGCCTCAACTATGGCTACACCTTC. This chain joins TRBV7-9 and TRBJ1-2, with a tentative D call TRBD1 (5 bases). The CDR3 runs to 14 residues. Looked up from germline, CDR1 is SEHNR and CDR2 is FQNEAQ (reference sequence). Trimming cost V 5 bases and J 2 bases, with 12 bases left between them.

The rearrangement links TRBV28 to TRBJ2-7; tentative D call: TRBD1 (6 bases). V was clipped by 5 bases and J by 3 bases, with 14 bases between them. Germline V lookup: CDR1 MDHEN, CDR2 SYDVKM. The CDR3 is 14 residues long. The CDR3 DNA sequence: TGTGCCAGCAGTCCCCACGGACAGTTCTACGAGCAGTACTTC. Amino acids: CASSPHGQFYEQYF.

The chain links TRBV20-1 to TRBJ2-3; 7 nucleotides match TRBD2. Per the germline V gene, CDR1 is DFQATT and CDR2 is SNEGSKA (reference sequence). The CDR3 is made up of 13 amino acids. With 1 base clipped from V and 6 bases from J, the junction kept 4 bases outside the gene matches. The DNA for the CDR3 is TGCAGTGCTAGAGTTAGGGGAGGGGATACGCAGTATTTT. Its translation is CSARVRGGDTQYF.

This clonotype was observed a single time. This rearrangement joins TRBV6-2 or TRBV6-3 to TRBJ2-7; TRBD2 matches 9 bases. Germline CDR1 and CDR2: MNHEY and SVGEGT. The CDR3 covers 15 residues. The V gene end was trimmed by 5 bases and the J gene end by 3 bases; junction bases not matched to a gene: 8. The CDR3 bases are TGTGCCAGCAGTCCCCATAGCGGGAGATTCTACGAGCAGTACTTC. It specifies CASSPHSGRFYEQYF.

The V and J genes are TRBV7-3 and TRBJ2-1, with TRBD1 as a possible D gene (6 bases). Germline V CDR1 and CDR2: SGHTA, FQGTGA. Trimming left V 5 bases short and J 9 bases short, with 20 bases between. The CDR3 sequence is 15 residues long. The CDR3 region is CASSASGAGFFEQFF. For the CDR3, the DNA is TGTGCCAGCAGCGCCTCAGGGGCCGGCTTCTTTGAGCAGTTCTTC.

This clonotype turned up a few times. The gene calls are TRBV6-1 and TRBJ1-1; D gene uncertain. The CDR3 runs 13 residues. Trimming removed 1 base from V and 1 base from J, with 4 bases in between. Germline CDR1 reads MNHNS; CDR2 reads SASEGT. CDR3 region: CASSEVANTEAFF. The CDR3 coding sequence is TGTGCCAGCAGTGAAGTAGCGAACACTGAAGCTTTCTTT.

This chain connects TRBV12-3 or TRBV12-4 to TRBJ2-7; no reliable D call. The CDR3 sequence is 14 residues long. Trimming left V 0 bases short and J 6 bases short, with 12 bases between. The CDR3 DNA reads as TGTGCCAGCAGTTTAGCGCTTCAGGTCGGCGAGCAGTACTTC. It codes for CASSLALQVGEQYF.

The chain links TRBV28 to TRBJ2-1; the match to TRBD1 covers 9 bases. There are 18 residues in the CDR3. In germline, CDR1 is MDHEN, CDR2 SYDVKM. Unmatched junction bases numbered 15, after V lost 3 bases and J lost 6 bases. CDR3 amino acids: CASSFGTGTTQNPNEQFF. The CDR3 nucleotides read TGTGCCAGCAGTTTCGGGACAGGGACGACTCAGAACCCCAATGAGCAGTTCTTC.

The V and J genes are TRBV7-9 and TRBJ2-3; maybe TRBD1 (6 bases). The V end lost 4 bases, the J end lost 0 bases, and 14 bases lay between the germline ends. The V gene's germline CDR1 is SEHNR and CDR2 FQNEAQ (reference sequence). The CDR3 is 16 amino acids. CDR3 nucleotide sequence: TGTGCCAGCAGCTGGGGGCGCGGAGGTAGCACAGATACGCAGTATTTT. Amino acids: CASSWGRGGSTDTQYF.

The genes are TRBV20-1 and TRBJ2-7, with 9 bases that match TRBD2. Germline loops: CDR1 DFQATT, CDR2 SNEGSKA (reference sequence). V lost 7 bases to trimming and J lost 2 bases; unmatched junction nucleotides: 12. This CDR3 contains 15 residues. CDR3 sequence: CSGKAPGTSTYEQYF. The CDR3 DNA reads as TGCAGTGGTAAGGCCCCCGGGACTAGCACCTACGAGCAGTACTTC.

A few counts support this clonotype. CDR3 residues: CASSPTPSTDTQYF. The CDR3 nucleotides read TGTGCCAGCTCACCTACACCTAGCACAGATACGCAGTATTTT. The chain combines TRBV18 with TRBJ2-3; D is undetermined. The V gene lost 3 bases and the J gene lost 0 bases, with 7 bases spanning the gap. CDR3 length: 14 residues. Germline V lookup: CDR1 KGHSH, CDR2 LQKENI.

The chain employs TRBV12-3 or TRBV12-4 and TRBJ2-7; TRBD2 agrees at 14 bases. The length of the CDR3 is 17 residues. V dropped 3 bases and J dropped 7; count of bases not matched to a gene: 11. CDR3 nucleotides: TGTGCCAGCAGTTTTCCGGGACTAGCGGGAGCGCTTGGTGAGCAGTACTTC. It yields the protein CASSFPGLAGALGEQYF.

This clonotype has a handful of counts. The chain uses TRBV25-1 and TRBJ2-7; perhaps TRBD2 as D (6 bases). The CDR3 is 16 amino acids. CDR1 is MGHDK, CDR2 SYGVNS, per germline. Trimming removed 4 bases from V and 3 bases from J, with 19 bases in between. The CDR3 DNA reads TGTGCCAGCAGTGCTTGGCGGGCGGGAAATTACTACGAGCAGTACTTC. It specifies CASSAWRAGNYYEQYF.

This clonotype came up many times. The chain couples TRBV29-1 to TRBJ2-7; 9 positions agree with TRBD1. The CDR3 length is 11 residues. V trimming: 6 bases; J trimming: 6 bases; junction bases outside the gene matches: 3. Germline V lookup: CDR1 SQVTM, CDR2 ANQGSEA. The CDR3 region is CSVGTGLEQYF. In nucleotides, the CDR3 is TGCAGCGTCGGGACAGGGCTCGAGCAGTACTTC.